The rows below give T cell receptor beta chains drawn from one sample of a study of T cell responses to AZD1222 COVID-19 vaccine. TCRdb's table, derived via immunoSEQ multiplex PCR, lists solely in-frame clones and lacks some. Altogether 150,000 or so clones are present, roughly 90% being singletons, with the ten largest covering roughly 3.3%. Material: peripheral blood, obtained 28 days after the second AZD1222 dose. The receptors originated from an adult who received the AZD1222 COVID-19 vaccine. Both conserved end residues are part of each CDR3. The D gene is left open where the match is weak. The size entry is marked missing in some rows and otherwise reads once, few, many or a size class.

abundance: NA
j_gene: TRBJ2-5
d_gene: NA
v_gene: TRBV6-6
CDR3aa: CASALGTLGQETQYF
CDR3nt: TGTGCCAGTGCTCTTGGGACTTTAGGGCAAGAGACCCAGTACTTC

abundance: NA
j_gene: TRBJ1-1
d_gene: NA
v_gene: TRBV10-3
CDR3aa: CAIKLDTQNTEAFF
CDR3nt: TGTGCCATCAAACTTGACACACAAAACACTGAAGCTTTCTTT

abundance: NA
j_gene: TRBJ1-3
d_gene: NA
v_gene: TRBV19
CDR3aa: CASSFRPGHNLDF
CDR3nt: TGTGCCAGTAGCTTCCGTCCGGGACACAATTTGGATTTT

abundance: NA
j_gene: TRBJ2-7
d_gene: TRBD1
v_gene: TRBV19
CDR3aa: CASSSGTGGIYEQYF
CDR3nt: TGTGCCAGTAGTAGCGGGACAGGGGGTATATACGAGCAGTACTTC

abundance: NA
j_gene: TRBJ2-7
d_gene: TRBD2
v_gene: TRBV7-9
CDR3aa: CASSSWSGRAGEQYF
CDR3nt: TGTGCCAGCAGCTCCTGGAGCGGGAGGGCCGGCGAGCAGTACTTC

abundance: NA
j_gene: TRBJ1-2
d_gene: NA
v_gene: TRBV7-9
CDR3aa: CASSLDRMSSGYTF
CDR3nt: TGTGCCAGCAGCTTAGACAGGATGTCCTCTGGCTACACCTTC

abundance: NA
j_gene: TRBJ1-1
d_gene: NA
v_gene: TRBV28
CDR3aa: CASSLLSGLLNTEAFF
CDR3nt: TGTGCCAGCAGTTTATTAAGTGGACTCTTGAACACTGAAGCTTTCTTT

abundance: NA
j_gene: TRBJ1-4
d_gene: NA
v_gene: TRBV7-8
CDR3aa: CASSLYSFTNEKLFF
CDR3nt: TGTGCCAGCAGCTTGTACAGTTTCACTAATGAAAAACTGTTTTTT

abundance: NA
j_gene: TRBJ1-5
d_gene: TRBD1
v_gene: TRBV6-5
CDR3aa: CASSSSGTGTQPQHF
CDR3nt: TGTGCCAGCAGTTCCTCCGGGACAGGCACACAGCCCCAGCATTTT

abundance: NA
j_gene: TRBJ1-1
d_gene: NA
v_gene: TRBV5-8
CDR3aa: CASSPQYDPEAFF
CDR3nt: TGTGCCAGCAGCCCTCAGTATGATCCTGAAGCTTTCTTT

abundance: NA
j_gene: TRBJ1-1
d_gene: TRBD1
v_gene: TRBV7-9
CDR3aa: CASSAVAGTVNTEAFF
CDR3nt: TGTGCCAGCAGCGCTGTGGCGGGGACAGTTAACACTGAAGCTTTCTTT

abundance: NA
j_gene: TRBJ1-6
d_gene: NA
v_gene: TRBV6-5
CDR3aa: CASRQADSPLHF
CDR3nt: TGTGCCAGCAGACAGGCTGATTCACCCCTCCACTTT

abundance: NA
j_gene: TRBJ2-7
d_gene: TRBD2
v_gene: TRBV7-2
CDR3aa: CASRIGVSGSDGEYF
CDR3nt: TGTGCCAGCAGAATAGGGGTTAGCGGGAGTGACGGGGAGTACTTC

abundance: NA
j_gene: TRBJ1-5
d_gene: TRBD1
v_gene: TRBV19
CDR3aa: CASRGQGARQPQHF
CDR3nt: TGTGCCAGTAGAGGACAGGGGGCTCGCCAGCCCCAGCATTTT

abundance: NA
j_gene: TRBJ1-5
d_gene: TRBD1
v_gene: TRBV6-2/TRBV6-3
CDR3aa: CASSRGTASNQPQHF
CDR3nt: TGTGCCAGCAGCCGGGGGACAGCGAGCAATCAGCCCCAGCATTTT

abundance: NA
j_gene: TRBJ2-2
d_gene: TRBD2
v_gene: TRBV6-4
CDR3aa: CASSPGLADTGELFF
CDR3nt: TGTGCCAGCAGCCCCGGACTAGCGGACACCGGGGAGCTGTTTTTT

abundance: NA
j_gene: TRBJ2-1
d_gene: TRBD2
v_gene: TRBV19
CDR3aa: CASSRTSFGYNEQFF
CDR3nt: TGTGCCAGTAGTAGGACTAGTTTCGGCTACAATGAGCAGTTCTTC

abundance: NA
j_gene: TRBJ2-7
d_gene: TRBD2
v_gene: TRBV29-1
CDR3aa: CSVEKGSGGQYEQYF
CDR3nt: TGCAGCGTTGAAAAGGGTAGCGGGGGACAATACGAGCAGTACTTC

abundance: once
j_gene: TRBJ2-7
d_gene: TRBD2
v_gene: TRBV4-2
CDR3aa: CASSQDAGDYEQYF
CDR3nt: TGTGCCAGCAGCCAAGATGCGGGAGACTACGAGCAGTACTTC

abundance: NA
j_gene: TRBJ1-1
d_gene: NA
v_gene: TRBV4-3
CDR3aa: CASSQDRWAFF
CDR3nt: TGCGCCAGCAGCCAAGATAGGTGGGCTTTCTTT

abundance: NA
j_gene: TRBJ2-7
d_gene: TRBD1
v_gene: TRBV7-6
CDR3aa: CASSSSSGTGWYEQYF
CDR3nt: TGTGCCAGCAGCTCCTCCTCCGGGACAGGGTGGTACGAGCAGTACTTC

abundance: NA
j_gene: TRBJ1-6
d_gene: NA
v_gene: TRBV28
CDR3aa: CASSRRNSPLHF
CDR3nt: TGTGCCAGCAGTAGGCGGAATTCACCCCTCCACTTT

abundance: once
j_gene: TRBJ1-5
d_gene: NA
v_gene: TRBV29-1
CDR3aa: CSVGLTGDGNQPQHF
CDR3nt: TGCAGCGTTGGCCTTACGGGGGATGGCAATCAGCCCCAGCATTTT

abundance: NA
j_gene: TRBJ2-2
d_gene: NA
v_gene: TRBV19
CDR3aa: CASSRLGQGGPNTGELFF
CDR3nt: TGTGCCAGTAGTAGGCTGGGGCAGGGCGGCCCGAACACCGGGGAGCTGTTTTTT

abundance: NA
j_gene: TRBJ2-2
d_gene: TRBD1
v_gene: TRBV10-3
CDR3aa: CAIRRTGVYTGELFF
CDR3nt: TGTGCCATCAGAAGGACAGGGGTCTACACCGGGGAGCTGTTTTTT

abundance: NA
j_gene: TRBJ1-2
d_gene: NA
v_gene: TRBV6-5
CDR3aa: CASSYSQGGYGYTF
CDR3nt: TGTGCCAGCAGTTACTCGCAGGGTGGCTATGGCTACACCTTC

abundance: NA
j_gene: TRBJ1-2
d_gene: NA
v_gene: TRBV30
CDR3aa: CAGGIGNYGYTF
CDR3nt: TGTGCTGGAGGAATAGGGAACTATGGCTACACCTTC

abundance: NA
j_gene: TRBJ2-6
d_gene: TRBD1
v_gene: TRBV18
CDR3aa: CASSPRGQAGANVLTF
CDR3nt: TGTGCCAGCTCACCACGGGGACAGGCCGGGGCCAACGTCCTGACTTTC

abundance: few
j_gene: TRBJ1-6
d_gene: TRBD1
v_gene: TRBV19
CDR3aa: CASRLGTGDSPLHF
CDR3nt: TGTGCCAGTAGACTCGGGACAGGTGATTCACCCCTCCACTTT

abundance: NA
j_gene: TRBJ2-3
d_gene: TRBD2
v_gene: TRBV2
CDR3aa: CASSSSGRPTDTQYF
CDR3nt: TGTGCCAGCAGTTCCAGCGGGAGGCCCACAGATACGCAGTATTTT

abundance: NA
j_gene: TRBJ2-7
d_gene: NA
v_gene: TRBV10-3
CDR3aa: CAISSTDYEQYF
CDR3nt: TGTGCCATCAGTTCGACAGACTACGAGCAGTACTTC

abundance: NA
j_gene: TRBJ1-1
d_gene: TRBD1
v_gene: TRBV5-1
CDR3aa: CASSSLTGGNTEAFF
CDR3nt: TGCGCCAGCAGCTCCTTGACAGGGGGGAACACTGAAGCTTTCTTT

abundance: once
j_gene: TRBJ1-2
d_gene: NA
v_gene: TRBV4-3
CDR3aa: CASSQVVGAGGYTF
CDR3nt: TGCGCCAGCAGCCAGGTAGTGGGTGCTGGTGGCTACACCTTC

abundance: NA
j_gene: TRBJ2-7
d_gene: TRBD1
v_gene: TRBV5-1
CDR3aa: CASSMPDRLYEQYF
CDR3nt: TGCGCCAGCAGCATGCCGGACAGGCTCTACGAGCAGTACTTC

abundance: NA
j_gene: TRBJ1-4
d_gene: TRBD1
v_gene: TRBV5-4
CDR3aa: CASSWETGANEKLFF
CDR3nt: TGTGCCAGCAGCTGGGAGACAGGGGCAAATGAAAAACTGTTTTTT

abundance: NA
j_gene: TRBJ1-2
d_gene: NA
v_gene: TRBV12-3/TRBV12-4
CDR3aa: CASIRGGGSFRTF
CDR3nt: TGTGCCAGCATCCGGGGAGGGGGAAGTTTCCGCACCTTC

abundance: NA
j_gene: TRBJ2-7
d_gene: TRBD2
v_gene: TRBV20-1
CDR3aa: CSARGSGRATWEQYF
CDR3nt: TGCAGTGCTCGTGGAAGCGGGAGGGCTACGTGGGAGCAGTACTTC

abundance: NA
j_gene: TRBJ2-1
d_gene: NA
v_gene: TRBV7-9
CDR3aa: CASSLGGGNEQFF
CDR3nt: TGTGCCAGCAGCCTAGGGGGAGGTAATGAGCAGTTCTTC

abundance: NA
j_gene: TRBJ2-7
d_gene: NA
v_gene: TRBV7-2
CDR3aa: CASSLARPLPYEQYF
CDR3nt: TGTGCCAGCAGCTTAGCGCGACCCCTTCCCTACGAGCAGTACTTC

abundance: NA
j_gene: TRBJ1-6
d_gene: NA
v_gene: TRBV7-9
CDR3aa: CASSPGWGNSPLHF
CDR3nt: TGTGCCAGCAGCCCAGGGTGGGGTAATTCACCCCTCCACTTT

abundance: NA
j_gene: TRBJ1-2
d_gene: NA
v_gene: TRBV7-2
CDR3aa: CASSFSWRPEIGGYTF
CDR3nt: TGTGCCAGCAGCTTTAGTTGGCGGCCGGAGATAGGTGGCTACACCTTC

abundance: NA
j_gene: TRBJ2-7
d_gene: NA
v_gene: TRBV6-1
CDR3aa: CASSPGLEQYF
CDR3nt: TGTGCCAGCAGCCCCGGGCTCGAGCAGTACTTC

abundance: NA
j_gene: TRBJ2-4
d_gene: NA
v_gene: TRBV6-5
CDR3aa: CASSARGGNIQYF
CDR3nt: TGTGCCAGCAGCGCACGTGGGGGAAACATTCAGTACTTC

abundance: NA
j_gene: TRBJ1-2
d_gene: TRBD1
v_gene: TRBV9
CDR3aa: CASTQGAGDYGYTF
CDR3nt: TGTGCCAGCACCCAGGGGGCCGGGGACTATGGCTACACCTTC

abundance: NA
j_gene: TRBJ2-3
d_gene: NA
v_gene: TRBV9
CDR3aa: CASSVGETVLLTDTQYF
CDR3nt: TGTGCCAGCAGCGTAGGAGAAACCGTTCTTCTCACAGATACGCAGTATTTT

abundance: NA
j_gene: TRBJ2-7
d_gene: NA
v_gene: TRBV28
CDR3aa: CASSLLGRVDEQYF
CDR3nt: TGTGCCAGCAGTTTACTGGGGCGTGTAGACGAGCAGTACTTC

abundance: NA
j_gene: TRBJ2-7
d_gene: NA
v_gene: TRBV11-1
CDR3aa: CASSRDFYEQYF
CDR3nt: TGTGCCAGCAGCCGGGACTTCTACGAGCAGTACTTC

abundance: once
j_gene: TRBJ1-4
d_gene: TRBD1
v_gene: TRBV5-1
CDR3aa: CASSPMRQGGGEKLFF
CDR3nt: TGCGCCAGCAGCCCGATGCGACAGGGTGGAGGGGAAAAACTGTTTTTT

abundance: NA
j_gene: TRBJ1-3
d_gene: NA
v_gene: TRBV9
CDR3aa: CASSVAGAGSSGNTIYF
CDR3nt: TGTGCCAGCAGCGTAGCTGGGGCAGGGTCCTCTGGAAACACCATATATTTT